This T cell receptor beta chain was captured by sequencing in a study of T cell responses to AZD1222 COVID-19 vaccine. On the study more broadly: Pooling was applied to second doses at about 4 or about 12 weeks.

Trimming removed 6 bases from V and 1 base from J; junction bases left unmatched: 2. The length of the CDR3 is 14 residues. Germline CDR1 reads SGHRS; CDR2 reads YFSETQ. A note on this clone: Antigen: not known.

Profiling relied on immunoSEQ multiplex PCR, and the TCRdb table lists in-frame clones only, not all of them. This table holds about 110,000 clones, around 93% found once. Notes on the study in general: The reported proportion of spike-specific TCRs targeting unmutated variant regions was nearly half. None of the repertoires were sampled until the peak T cell response had passed.

The chain recombines TRBV5-1 with TRBJ1-4; TRBD1 aligns across 8 bases. This specimen was peripheral blood, taken on day 0 of AZD1222 vaccination. The TCR comes from an adult in good health. The CDR3 nucleotides are TGCGCCAGCAAGACAGGGGTAACTAATGAAAAACTGTTTTTT. As protein: CASKTGVTNEKLFF.